The 29 T cell receptor beta chains reported below all come from one sample, sequenced in a study of blood T cell repertoires in COVID-19 (dated by TCRdb to about 2020). Library method: the immunoSEQ multiplex PCR assay. The table comes from immuneACCESS by way of TCRdb, which keeps in-frame sequences with V and J called. Part of the clones is missing from these tables; in studies checked, under half for an unresolved V gene and the rest for unknown reasons. The sample table lists tens of thousands of clones, about 90% of them with a count of one. 2.5% to 3% of the sample goes to the ten largest clones. The sequenced material came from peripheral blood. Receptors were obtained from a human donor in a cohort sampled during active COVID-19.

This sequence joins TRBV6-5 and TRBJ2-2; 9 nucleotides line up with TRBD1. The germline V gene encodes CDR1 MNHEY and CDR2 SVGAGI. The CDR3 has 14 amino acids. V lost 8 bases, J lost 6 bases, and 7 bases stayed unmatched. The CDR3 here is CASPRDRDAGELFF. The CDR3 DNA is TGTGCCAGCCCCCGGGACAGGGATGCCGGGGAGCTGTTTTTT.

The J gene is TRBJ2-7, the V gene TRBV4-2; 8 positions agree with TRBD1. Germline loops: CDR1 LGHNA, CDR2 YNFKEQ. CDR3 length: 18 residues. The ends lost 1 base at V and 3 bases at J; junction bases unmatched: 14. The CDR3 DNA is TGTGCCAGCAGCCAAGCCCAAGGACAGGGCCCGGGCAGCTACGAGCAGTACTTC. It translates to CASSQAQGQGPGSYEQYF.

This rearrangement joins TRBV6-2 or TRBV6-3 to TRBJ2-7; D might be TRBD1 (5 bases). The CDR3 is 14 amino acids. Trimming removed 0 bases from V and 7 bases from J, with 13 bases in between. Per germline, CDR1 MNHEY and CDR2 SVGEGT. The CDR3 reads CASSYSGPGREQYF. CDR3 nucleotides: TGTGCCAGCAGTTACTCGGGGCCGGGTAGAGAGCAGTACTTC.

The chain uses TRBV28 and TRBJ1-4; TRBD1 matches at 9 bases. The trim removed 5 bases at V and 8 bases at J, leaving 9 bases unmatched. Germline V CDR1 and CDR2: MDHEN, SYDVKM. The CDR3 covers 15 residues. CDR3 DNA sequence: TGTGCCAGCAGTCCCCGGGGACAGGGAATAGAAAAACTGTTTTTT. It codes for CASSPRGQGIEKLFF.

The V call is TRBV20-1, the J call TRBJ2-7, with D perhaps matching TRBD1 (5 bases). With 3 bases removed from V and 2 bases from J, the gap between germline ends came to 8 bases. This CDR3 has 12 residues. CDR1 is DFQATT and CDR2 is SNEGSKA in the germline V gene (reference sequence). The CDR3 region has the DNA TGCAGTGCTAGTCCCAGGGCCTACGAGCAGTACTTC. This encodes CSASPRAYEQYF.

This chain links TRBV19 with TRBJ2-1; weak D call: TRBD1 (7 bases). Germline CDR1 reads LNHDA; CDR2 reads SQIVND (reference sequence). V lost 4 bases and J 9 bases, leaving 16 bases between the germline ends. The CDR3 extends over 14 amino acids. The CDR3 DNA sequence: TGTGCCAGTAGTACCCCCGGCGGGGACAGTGAGCAGTTCTTC. It specifies CASSTPGGDSEQFF.

As regards this clone: Other DNA sequences from this sample encode an identical CDR3 as well. This chain links TRBV9 with TRBJ1-2; D may be TRBD1 (6 bases). Germline assignment: CDR1 SGDLS and CDR2 YYNGEE. Trimming removed 4 bases at V and 0 bases at J, with 10 bases between. The CDR3 contains 14 residues. The chain's CDR3 is CASSPRTANYGYTF. The CDR3 DNA reads as TGTGCCAGCAGCCCTCGGACAGCTAACTATGGCTACACCTTC.

J is TRBJ2-2 and V is TRBV11-2; tentatively, D is TRBD2 (5 bases). The V end was cut by 10 bases, the J end by 13 bases, with 28 bases between. This CDR3 spans 15 amino acids. CDR1 and CDR2 (germline): SGHAT, FQNNGV. In DNA form, the CDR3 reads TGTGCCACCCCCGAGGGCAGGAACAACCCACCACGGCTGTTTTTT. Protein: CATPEGRNNPPRLFF.

Only a few counts were recorded for this clone. The gene calls are TRBV2 and TRBJ2-1; 8 bases line up with TRBD2. Trimming took 4 bases from V and 9 from J; bases not matched to a gene: 26. The CDR3 runs to 20 residues. From germline, CDR1 is SNHLY and CDR2 FYNNEI. DNA for the CDR3: TGTGCCAGCAGTGTGGGGGTGCGAGGCACTTCCGCCGGGAGGGCCAGTGAGCAGTTCTTC. Amino acid sequence: CASSVGVRGTSAGRASEQFF.

The chain recombines TRBV15 with TRBJ2-5; 7 bases match TRBD1. This CDR3 has 17 residues. The V and J ends lost 0 bases and 1 base, in that order; junction bases with no gene match: 8. In germline, CDR1 is LNHNV, CDR2 YYDKDF (reference sequence). The chain's CDR3 is CATSRDGLGTVQETQYF. The CDR3 nucleotides are TGTGCCACCAGCAGAGATGGGCTTGGGACAGTCCAAGAGACCCAGTACTTC. Together with reference TRBV15 and TRBJ2-5, the CDR3 gives the full variable domain: DAMVIQNPRYQVTQFGKPVTLSCSQTLNHNVMYWYQQKSSQAPKLLFHYYDKDFNNEADTPDNFQSRRPNTSFCFLDIRSPGLGDTAMYLCATSRDGLGTVQETQYFGPGTRLLVL.

This chain uses TRBV7-2 with TRBJ2-7, with 7 bases that match TRBD1. Germline CDR1 is SGHTA and CDR2 is FQGNSA. The V gene end was trimmed by 5 bases and the J gene end by 4 bases; junction bases not matched to a gene: 11. CDR3 size: 15 residues. The CDR3 is CASSLTTTGNYEQYF. CDR3 sequence (DNA): TGTGCCAGCAGCCTCACCACGACAGGGAATTACGAGCAGTACTTC.

The chain carries TRBV6-5 and TRBJ1-5; D gene ambiguous. CDR1 and CDR2 (germline): MNHEY, SVGAGI. Trimming removed 0 bases at V and 8 bases at J, with 14 bases between. The CDR3 totals 15 residues. CDR3 loop: CASSYSSDPGKPQHF. CDR3 sequence (DNA): TGTGCCAGCAGTTACTCGAGTGACCCAGGAAAGCCCCAGCATTTT.

This clone was recorded a few times. The rearrangement links TRBV2 to TRBJ2-7; a weak D match, TRBD2 (5 bases). In germline, CDR1 is SNHLY, CDR2 FYNNEI. The V and J ends lost 8 bases and 7 bases respectively, with 18 bases between them. The CDR3 consists of 13 residues. In nucleotides, the CDR3 is TGTGCCAGCTCCGCGACTAAGGCCCTAGAGCAGTACTTC. Translating gives CASSATKALEQYF.

The CDR3 loop reads CASSPQGANYGYTF. CDR3 bases: TGTGCCAGCAGCCCGCAGGGTGCTAACTATGGCTACACCTTC. The rearrangement joins TRBV6-2 or TRBV6-3 to TRBJ1-2; maybe TRBD1 (5 bases). The V gene lost 6 bases and the J gene lost 0 bases, with 11 bases spanning the gap. CDR3 length equals 14 residues. Per germline, CDR1 MNHEY and CDR2 SVGEGT.

V and J are TRBV9 and TRBJ2-7, with D perhaps matching TRBD1 (6 bases). Looked up from germline, CDR1 is SGDLS and CDR2 is YYNGEE. The CDR3 length is 13 residues. V lost 5 bases, J lost 3 bases, and 12 bases lay in between. The CDR3 region is CASSRSGDYEQYF. As DNA, the CDR3 is TGTGCCAGCAGTAGGTCAGGGGACTACGAGCAGTACTTC.

The rearrangement uses TRBV7-9 and TRBJ2-5; 7 bases agree with TRBD1. Germline loops: CDR1 SEHNR, CDR2 FQNEAQ (reference sequence). Trimming took 5 bases from V and 3 from J; bases not matched to a gene: 6. This CDR3 has 14 amino acids. Here the CDR3 reads CASSPYGTEETQYF. The CDR3 nucleotides are TGTGCCAGCAGCCCATATGGGACAGAAGAGACCCAGTACTTC.

The genes are TRBV28 and TRBJ1-5; no clear D. The CDR3 runs 12 residues. Per germline, CDR1 MDHEN and CDR2 SYDVKM. V was clipped by 8 bases and J by 0 bases, with 5 bases between them. Here the CDR3 DNA reads TGTGCCAGCGTAATTAGCAATCAGCCCCAGCATTTT. As protein: CASVISNQPQHF.

V is TRBV7-8 and J is TRBJ1-1; D may be TRBD1 (6 bases). Germline CDR1 reads SGHVS; CDR2 reads FQNEAQ. This CDR3 region has 13 residues. Trimming removed 5 bases at V and 3 bases at J, with 10 bases between. CDR3 residues: CASSVTGYTEAFF. The DNA for the CDR3 is TGTGCCAGCAGCGTGACAGGATACACTGAAGCTTTCTTT.

This clone was counted a single time. The gene calls are TRBV6-6 and TRBJ2-5, with 13 positions matching TRBD2. Germline V gene sequence: CDR1 MNHNY, CDR2 SVGAGI (reference sequence). V trimming: 4 bases; J trimming: 8 bases; junction bases outside the gene matches: 4. This CDR3 has 14 residues. Here the CDR3 reads CASSSGLAGATQYF. The CDR3 DNA sequence: TGTGCCAGCAGTTCTGGACTAGCGGGGGCCACCCAGTACTTC.

This chain's CDR3 is CASSLGTGGYEQYF. The CDR3 nucleotides read TGTGCCAGCAGCTTGGGGACAGGGGGATACGAGCAGTACTTC. V gene TRBV5-5 combines with J gene TRBJ2-7; TRBD1 agrees at 10 bases. CDR3 length: 14 amino acids. V lost 0 bases to trimming and J lost 4 bases; unmatched junction nucleotides: 1. Germline V lookup: CDR1 SGHKS, CDR2 YYEKEE (reference sequence).

The V gene is TRBV5-5, the J gene TRBJ1-5, with D unclear. The V end lost 2 bases, the J end lost 0 bases, and 9 bases lay between the germline ends. The CDR3 is made up of 15 amino acids. CDR1 SGHKS and CDR2 YYEKEE come from the germline V gene (reference sequence). This CDR3 is CASSLAGYSNQPQHF. CDR3 DNA: TGTGCCAGCAGCTTAGCAGGATATAGCAATCAGCCCCAGCATTTT.

This clone has more than one count but fewer than ten. V and J are TRBV6-5 and TRBJ1-2; 9 positions agree with TRBD1. This CDR3 has 15 amino acids. V dropped 5 bases and J dropped 4; count of bases not matched to a gene: 8. CDR1 and CDR2 (germline): MNHEY, SVGAGI. The CDR3 sequence is CASSTRTGVVYGYTF. CDR3 coding DNA: TGTGCCAGCAGTACCAGGACAGGGGTTGTCTATGGCTACACCTTC.

This clone was seen more than once but under ten times. V gene TRBV18 combines with J gene TRBJ1-1; D uncertain. The germline V gene encodes CDR1 KGHSH and CDR2 LQKENI. With 2 bases removed from V and 3 bases from J, the gap between germline ends came to 7 bases. The CDR3 contains 13 residues. The CDR3 region has the DNA TGTGCCAGCTCACCAGAGGTGGACACTGAAGCTTTCTTT. Its translation is CASSPEVDTEAFF.

J is TRBJ1-5 and V is TRBV19, with D perhaps matching TRBD1 (5 bases). The CDR3 spans 15 residues. Per germline, CDR1 LNHDA and CDR2 SQIVND (reference sequence). V gave up 1 base and J gave up 1 base, with 8 bases separating them. CDR3 in amino acids: CASSIARGSNQPQHF. DNA of the CDR3: TGTGCCAGTAGTATAGCAAGGGGAAGCAATCAGCCCCAGCATTTT.

This sequence joins TRBV15 and TRBJ2-3; no clear D. V was shortened by 5 bases and J by 2 bases, with 20 bases between the two germline ends. The CDR3 contains 17 residues. Germline CDR1 and CDR2: LNHNV and YYDKDF (reference sequence). CDR3 DNA sequence: TGTGCCACCAGCGCCAAGAACATCGGGTCTTACACAGATACGCAGTATTTT. Translation: CATSAKNIGSYTDTQYF. Supplemented by reference TRBV15 and TRBJ2-3, the full variable domain reads DAMVIQNPRYQVTQFGKPVTLSCSQTLNHNVMYWYQQKSSQAPKLLFHYYDKDFNNEADTPDNFQSRRPNTSFCFLDIRSPGLGDTAMYLCATSAKNIGSYTDTQYFGPGTRLTVL.

The V and J genes are TRBV10-2 and TRBJ2-3; 9 bases agree with TRBD2. The V gene's germline CDR1 is WSHSY and CDR2 SAAADI. V was clipped by 7 bases and J by 2 bases; unmatched bases: 10. This CDR3 is built from 16 residues. The CDR3 nucleotides read TGCGCCAGCAACCCCGGGACTAGCTTAGTCACAGATACGCAGTATTTT. Amino acids: CASNPGTSLVTDTQYF.

The chain uses TRBV5-1 and TRBJ2-5; unclear D gene. V lost 4 bases, J lost 3 bases, and 7 bases lay in between. Germline CDR1 and CDR2: SGHRS and YFSETQ. The length of the CDR3 is 12 residues. CDR3 sequence (DNA): TGCGCCAGCAGCCCCCCGGAAGAGACCCAGTACTTC. Amino acids: CASSPPEETQYF.

The rearrangement uses TRBV5-1 and TRBJ2-7; D uncertain. Between the trimmed V and J ends, which lost 4 bases and 1 base, there was a span of 9 bases. Germline assignment: CDR1 SGHRS and CDR2 YFSETQ. The CDR3 length is 13 residues. CDR3 coding DNA: TGCGCCAGCAGCCAAACAGAATCCTACGAGCAGTACTTC. Encoded protein: CASSQTESYEQYF.

V and J are TRBV6-4 and TRBJ1-5; TRBD1 matches 7 bases. Germline V gene lookup returns CDR1 MRHNA and CDR2 SNTAGT. The CDR3 covers 15 residues. The junction had 10 bases not matched to a gene; V was cut back by 2 bases and J by 9 bases. The CDR3 bases are TGTGCCAGCAGTGACCCACAGGGGATGGGACTGCCCCAGCATTTT. Amino acid sequence: CASSDPQGMGLPQHF.